In its sample, the clone carrying this T cell receptor (beta chain) was seen many times. What it binds is unknown. The entry originates in a study of read filtering for tumor transcriptome and immune sequencing. Study-level findings and limits: The sorted CD138-negative fraction was a mixed bone marrow immune population, not purified T cells. Single-read clonotypes: 80% to 90% of IR-seq clonotypes (approximately 3.7% of reads), more than 70% of RNA-seq clonotypes (roughly 45% of reads).

The ends were cut back, 3 bases at V and 8 bases at J, with 9 bases in the middle. The CDR3 consists of 12 residues. Germline values: CDR1 SGHTA, CDR2 FQGNSA. Molecular barcoded adaptors covering alpha/delta and beta/gamma chains were used on about 390 ng RNA. One entry per CDR3 protein, called by TCRdb with MiXCR from the reads. The repertoire holds 50,000 or so distinct CDR3 sequences, with about 19% as singletons. The gene calls are TRBV7-2 and TRBJ2-3, with no clear D. Sequenced: a population of CD138-negative cells sorted from bone marrow. The TCR originated in a donor at least 40 years old with multiple myeloma. CDR3 bases: TGTGCCAGCAGCTTTGTCATGGGTACGCAGTATTTT. Residues: CASSFVMGTQYF.